The 15 T cell receptor beta chains below all came from one sample that was sequenced in a study of tumor-infiltrating lymphocytes in primary liver carcinoma. From unsorted bulk tissue weighing roughly 17-34 mg, DNA and RNA were co-extracted. A primer matching the constant region was used to make TCR beta cDNA from 450 to 500 ng of total RNA. Three nested multiplex PCR rounds, a slightly modified ARM-PCR, produced the libraries for TCR beta. Primers for the first two PCR rounds were TRBV1-TRBV30 forward primers and a C-beta reverse primer (around 10 cycles per round). TCRdb analysed the multiplex PCR reads with MiXCR anew, one entry per CDR3 protein. Among some 38,000 distinct CDR3 sequences listed, just under 75% were seen once. Sequences were obtained from liver tumor tissue from sampling region 4. Subset noted: tumor region T4, right-lateral pole. Receptors originate from a middle-aged man with primary liver carcinoma and hepatitis B virus infection.

The V and J genes are TRBV30 and TRBJ2-1; the D gene is possibly TRBD2 (6 bases). This CDR3 has 14 residues. Trimming cost V 7 bases and J 10 bases, with 23 bases left between them. Per germline, CDR1 GTSNPN and CDR2 SVGIG (reference sequence). The CDR3 DNA reads TGTGCCTCGTCGCACGGACTAACGGGAAAAGAGCAGTTCTTC. It yields the protein CASSHGLTGKEQFF.

Points on this clonotype: Compared with germline, one end of the junction differs, possibly owing to a read error. The V gene is TRBV29-1, the J gene TRBJ1-2, with a possible D match to TRBD1 (6 bases). This CDR3 contains 12 residues. Per the germline V gene, CDR1 is SQVTM and CDR2 is ANQGSEA. In DNA, the CDR3 is TGCAGTGGGGCGACAGGATCCTATGGCTATATCTTC. It codes for CSGATGSYGYIF. The full variable domain, completed using reference TRBV29-1 and TRBJ1-2, is SAVISQKPSRDICQRGTSLTIQCQVDSQVTMMFWYRQQPGQSLTLIATANQGSEATYESGFVIDKFPISRPNLTFSTLTVSNMSPEDSSIYLCSGATGSYGYIFGSGTRLTVV.

Comments on this clonotype: The junction and the germline gene differ at one end; a read error may be behind it. The chain uses TRBV4-1 and TRBJ2-5; D is possibly TRBD2 (5 bases). The CDR3 runs to 16 residues. Germline V gives CDR1 MGHRA, CDR2 YSYEKL. This chain's CDR3 is CASRQDWGAHQETQYF. The CDR3 nucleotides read TGCGCCAGCAGACAAGATTGGGGAGCCCACCAAGAGACCCAGTACTTC.

Relative to its sample, this clonotype is medium-sized. CDR3 nucleotides: TGTGCCAGTACTTTAGCGGGTTCTACCGGGGAGCTGTTTTTT. Translation: CASTLAGSTGELFF. This rearrangement joins TRBV6-5 to TRBJ2-2, with 7 bases matching TRBD2. Looked up from germline, CDR1 is MNHEY and CDR2 is SVGAGI. V lost 9 bases and J lost 5; bases outside the gene matches: 9. This CDR3 is 14 amino acids long.

This clonotype was recorded a few times. A read error may explain this, as a much larger clone is one base away. V usage is TRBV20-1 and J usage is TRBJ1-2; 8 nucleotides agree with TRBD1. The CDR3 spans 14 residues. Germline CDR1 and CDR2: DFQATT and SNEGSKA (reference sequence). This chain's CDR3 is CNARVAGQDYGYTF. Here the CDR3 DNA reads TGCAATGCTAGAGTTGCGGGACAGGACTATGGCTACACCTTC.

This clonotype was counted between two and nine times. The V call is TRBV28, the J call TRBJ1-1; the D gene is possibly TRBD1 (5 bases). Looked up from germline, CDR1 is MDHEN and CDR2 is SYDVKM. CDR3 length: 13 residues. V dropped 9 bases and J dropped 5 bases, with 16 bases sitting between them. Here the CDR3 DNA reads TGTGCCAGTTTCAACCCGGGGGAAACTGAAGCTTTCTTT. Translation: CASFNPGETEAFF.

This clonotype was detected only once. One end of the junction is discordant with germline, which a read error may explain. The chain is built from TRBV30 and TRBJ1-6; D not certain. This CDR3 comprises 13 residues. Germline loops: CDR1 GTSNPN, CDR2 SVGIG (reference sequence). CDR3 sequence: CARSELNNSPLYF. The CDR3 DNA reads TGTGCCCGGAGTGAGCTCAACAATTCACCCCTCTACTTT.

As regards this clonotype: A much larger clone differs from this one at a single base, so this may be a read error. The J gene is TRBJ2-7, the V gene TRBV28; D is unclear. Trimming left V 5 bases short and J 2 bases short, with 16 bases between. The V gene's germline CDR1 is MDHEN and CDR2 SYDVKM. The CDR3 consists of 15 residues. CDR3 sequence: CASSPYSRSPYEQYF. The CDR3 DNA sequence: TGTGCCAGCAGTCCTTACTCGAGGAGCCCCTACGAGCAGTACTTC.

Comments on this clonotype: At one of its ends the junction is not consistent with the germline gene, which may arise from a read error. The V and J genes are TRBV10-3 and TRBJ1-1; possibly TRBD1 for D (6 bases). Germline loops: CDR1 ENHRY, CDR2 SYGVKD. CDR3 length: 15 residues. CDR3 in DNA: TGTGTCATTTCCACCTGGGGACAAGAGAACACTGAATCTTTCTTT. This translates into CVISTWGQENTESFF.

To note about this clonotype: Lacking the conserved final phenylalanine or tryptophan, this CDR3 likely reflects a read error. V usage is TRBV20-1 and J usage is TRBJ1-5; D gene ambiguous. The CDR3 runs 15 residues. With 2 bases removed from V and 2 bases from J, the gap between germline ends came to 13 bases. Germline CDR1 is DFQATT and CDR2 is SNEGSKA (reference sequence). The CDR3 is CSARIHGDGNQPQHI. CDR3 coding DNA: TGCAGTGCTAGAATCCACGGAGATGGCAATCAGCCCCAGCATATT.

The V and J genes are TRBV28 and TRBJ1-4; 8 bases match TRBD1. The CDR3 is 15 residues long. With 6 bases clipped from V and 7 bases from J, the junction kept 10 bases outside the gene matches. CDR1 and CDR2 (germline): MDHEN, SYDVKM. The CDR3 loop reads CASSCSQGVGEKLFF. For the CDR3, the DNA is TGTGCCAGCAGCTGCTCACAGGGGGTAGGTGAAAAACTGTTTTTT.

Comments on this clonotype: A much bigger clone sits one base away, suggesting this may be a read error. Because the CDR3 is missing its conserved closing phenylalanine or tryptophan, this is likely a read error. The DNA is left out, because the CDR3 cannot be placed on it with certainty; the CDR3 is given as TCRdb lists it. V and J are TRBV20-1 and TRBJ2-7; TRBD1 is the table's D call and was not checked against the DNA. With termini counted, the CDR3 has 12 amino acids. CDR1 and CDR2 from the germline V gene are DFQATT and SNEGSKA (reference sequence). CDR3 amino acids: CSARISGTGYSL.

With respect to this clonotype: The junction does not match germline at one end; this may be a read error. The chain links TRBV11-1 to TRBJ2-4, with D possibly being TRBD2 (5 bases). The CDR3 is made up of 14 amino acids. The germline CDR1 and CDR2 sequences are SGHAT and FQDESV (reference sequence). The CDR3 DNA reads as TGTGCGAGCGGCCCCCCCCTAGCCAAAAACATTCTGTACTTC. Its translation is CASGPPLAKNILYF.

For this clonotype: This likely comes from a read error, as the CDR3 has no conserved phenylalanine or tryptophan at its end. This sequence joins TRBV29-1 and TRBJ2-1; D gene unclear. CDR3 size: 12 residues. V was shortened by 6 bases and J by 12 bases, with 18 bases between the two germline ends. Germline values: CDR1 SQVTM, CDR2 ANQGSEA. Written as DNA, the CDR3 is TGCAGCGTATTAAGCTGGGTGGCAGGGCAGTTCACC. It encodes CSVLSWVAGQFT.

Regarding this clonotype: This may stem from a read error, because a much larger clone lies one nucleotide away. This chain links TRBV20-1 with TRBJ2-1; tentatively, D is TRBD2 (5 bases). Germline CDR1 is DFQATT and CDR2 is SNEGSKA (reference sequence). There are 15 residues in the CDR3. CDR3 region: CSGDSDRGSHNEQFF. CDR3 in DNA: TGCAGCGGGGATTCGGACCGCGGCTCCCACAATGAGCAGTTCTTC.